This TCR beta chain was sequenced for a study of PD-L1 blockade in urothelial cancer. Turning to the study itself: Blood drawn 3 weeks (second dose) and 6 weeks after treatment start was analyzed.

Time point specified: pretreatment peripheral blood. The assay was immunoSEQ multiplex PCR, and TCRdb's table has in-frame clones only and misses some. The sample consists of about 53,000 clones, about 83% of them appearing once. This clonotype originated in a woman in her sixties with urothelial cancer. The sequenced sample was PBMCs, obtained around atezolizumab (anti-PD-L1) treatment.

The CDR3 loop reads CATSRWWDRQETQYF. CDR3 in DNA: TGTGCCACCAGTCGGTGGTGGGACAGGCAAGAGACCCAGTACTTC. The chain couples TRBV15 to TRBJ2-5, with 8 bases identical to TRBD1. This CDR3 is 15 amino acids long. The trim removed 6 bases at V and 2 bases at J, leaving 8 bases unmatched. Germline V gives CDR1 LNHNV, CDR2 YYDKDF (reference sequence).